This T cell receptor (beta chain) came from a study of T cells in Graves' hyperthyroidism and ophthalmopathy (dated by TCRdb to the late 2010s). About the study as a whole: Peripheral blood samples were taken at initial diagnosis, before any treatment was given. The approximately 90 discovery patients were divided at random into training and test sets in a 7:3 ratio. In about 6 Graves' hyperthyroidism patients, the study also compared T-cell repertoires from thyroid tissue with T-cell repertoires from blood. Following sampling, methimazole starting at 30 mg daily was given to hyperthyroidism patients, and high-dose intravenous methylprednisolone was given to ophthalmopathy patients. Whether ophthalmopathy could be predicted prospectively was tested in an independent validation cohort made up of roughly 20 hyperthyroidism patients plus 17 patients who later progressed to ophthalmopathy. To identify TCR V-J signatures that set the groups apart, the researchers used a discovery cohort of 90 to 100 patients, made up of around 42 with Graves' ophthalmopathy and about 60 with stable Graves' hyperthyroidism. The paper describes TCR Vbeta CDR3 sequencing of 135 peripheral blood samples, made up of 43 ophthalmopathy patients, roughly 80 hyperthyroidism patients and 17 progressor patients. Results the study describes overall, beyond this receptor: Sample size was not statistically predetermined, and investigators were not blinded to group allocation. A 13 V-J signature model separated ophthalmopathy from stable hyperthyroidism, with approximately 86% sensitivity and 81.08% specificity in cross-validation and 80%/75% in testing. In validation, progression to ophthalmopathy was predicted by the model with 70% to 71% sensitivity and 72.22% specificity, a median of around 5.9 months before onset. Most expanded thyroid clonotypes (frequency above 0.001) were also detected in blood, a finding suggesting that blood repertoires may reflect thyroid immune responses.

The TCR beta CDR3 regions were amplified from the RNA transcripts. A first-round RT-PCR of the TCR CDR3 used the HTBI primer set with the Qiagen OneStep RT-PCR kit. A second multiplex PCR round built the libraries, followed by size selection and purification. Libraries were sequenced paired-end with 100 bp reads on an Illumina HiSeq2000. For the original study's pipeline: Raw data were processed with SOAPnuke, discarding reads with adapters, uncalled bases, mean Phred below 15, or no exact constant-primer or identifier match. COPE v1.2.5 was used to merge high-quality paired reads, and clonotypes were defined as unique nucleotide sequences. MiTCR v1.1 was used to align the clonotypes against IMGT TRBV, TRBD and TRBJ reference segments. Only V-J combinations with frequency above 0.0001, covering about 99% of repertoires, were analysed. A TCS score was defined as the ratio of F50 (clonal expansion) to E x V (chaos), with BLOSUM62-based TCRdist applied between CDR3 peptides within each V-J. Welch's t-statistics and random forest reduced roughly 540 V-J features to under 15, which were used in a naive Bayes classifier (R e1071). TCRdb reanalyzed the raw reads on its own, using fastp at Q25 for trimming and MiXCR for clone calling, and kept in-frame beta chains. Each record represents a unique CDR3 protein, reported with the most common genes and DNA among its rows. The V and J calls here are based on TCRdb, not the publication. The sample yields about 600,000 distinct CDR3 sequences; around 15% were counted once. Of the sample, less than 3.5% falls within the top ten clones.

The germline V gene supplies CDR1 SGHTA and CDR2 FQGTGA. Including the terminal cysteine and phenylalanine, the CDR3 comprises 13 residues. The retained sequence is limited to the CDR3, 39 bases, with the frame set at the first base. Notes on this clonotype: Its binding antigen is unknown. The junction departs from the called germline gene at one end, perhaps through a read error.

Ophthalmopathy patients had moderately to severely active disease, with a Clinical Activity Score of 3 or more, a NOSPECS grade of 4 or more, and a disease duration of less than 3 months. Any patient with an uncontrolled infection, another autoimmune disease, pregnancy or lactation was excluded. Diagnoses were based on clinical symptoms, serum thyroxine and TRAb, thyroid ultrasound and orbital computed tomography. PBMCs were separated from approximately 10 ml of fresh peripheral blood using Ficoll-Paque density gradient centrifugation. Trizol reagent was used to extract total RNA, and RNA quality was then checked on an Agilent 2100 Bioanalyzer.

This TCR was sampled from a woman aged 40 to 50 with Graves' ophthalmopathy. The sequence joins TRBV7-3 to TRBJ1-1, and the D gene may be TRBD1, 5 bases matching. The specimen sequenced was blood. This receptor carries the CDR3 CASSPKWGTGAFF. The DNA is TGTGCCAGCAGCCCGAAATGGGGGACTGGAGCTTTCTTT.